The text below deals with one TCR beta chain. Its antigen is unidentified. This CDR3 is 13 amino acids long. Germline V gives CDR1 LGHDT, CDR2 YNNKEL (reference sequence). V was cut by 0 bases and J by 4 bases, with 7 bases left in between. This sample is part of a study of identical twins. Study findings and constraints: Out-of-frame sharing of TCR alpha in monozygotic twins was underestimated by models.

TCRdb redid the calling of the 5' RACE reads with MiXCR, one entry per CDR3 protein. The sample consists of 420,000 or so distinct CDR3 sequences, about 18% of them appearing once. This sequence joins TRBV3-1 and TRBJ2-7, with unresolved D. The sequence was collected from a middle-aged man in good health. The sample was naive T cells sorted from blood. CDR3 DNA sequence: TGTGCCAGCAGCCAAGATCTTGGGTACGAGCAGTACTTC. It encodes CASSQDLGYEQYF.